The 27 T cell receptor beta chains reported below all come from one sample, sequenced in a study of memory CD4+ T cells and cytomegalovirus serostatus. The sort gate was single viable CD3+CD4+CD8-CD45RO+ cells for memory CD4+ T cells. Measured with immunoSEQ multiplex PCR; TCRdb has only the in-frame clones, and not every one. The repertoire holds about 57,000 clones, with 70% to 85% as singletons. The sample consisted of memory CD4+ T cells from blood. The receptor source for this set is an adult in good health and CMV-seronegative.

This chain joins TRBV10-3 and TRBJ1-6, with 8 bases identical to TRBD1. The CDR3 contains 15 residues. Trimming removed 10 bases from V and 9 bases from J; junction bases left unmatched: 14. CDR1 ENHRY and CDR2 SYGVKD come from the germline V gene. CDR3 sequence (DNA): TGTGCCACCGGGAGGGGACAGGATTTTGGTTCACCCCTCCACTTT. Protein: CATGRGQDFGSPLHF.

The chain uses TRBV5-1 and TRBJ1-2, with no clear D. The CDR3 is 15 residues long. Per the germline V gene, CDR1 is SGHRS and CDR2 is YFSETQ. Trimming removed 0 bases from V and 7 bases from J, with 16 bases in between. The CDR3 nucleotides are TGCGCCAGCAGCTTGGAGCAGGCTGTATATAGTGGCTACACCTTC. Its protein product is CASSLEQAVYSGYTF.

This chain links TRBV4-2 with TRBJ1-1; possibly TRBD1 for D (5 bases). The germline V gene has CDR1 LGHNA and CDR2 YNFKEQ. The CDR3 has 17 residues. The V gene lost 0 bases and the J gene lost 1 base, with 15 bases spanning the gap. CDR3 nucleotides: TGTGCCAGCAGCCAAGATCCTTCAGGGACGGGGAACACTGAAGCTTTCTTT. Residues: CASSQDPSGTGNTEAFF.

This clone was seen more than once but under ten times. The chain is built from TRBV5-1 and TRBJ1-3; tentative D call: TRBD1 (6 bases). The CDR3 extends over 13 amino acids. The V and J ends lost 2 bases and 7 bases respectively, with 10 bases between them. Germline CDR1 and CDR2: SGHRS and YFSETQ. Here the CDR3 DNA reads TGCGCCAGCAGCTTCGGGGGCGGGAACACCATATATTTT. It specifies CASSFGGGNTIYF.

The chain combines TRBV15 with TRBJ1-1, with D tentatively TRBD1 (5 bases). V lost 6 bases and J 1 base, leaving 21 bases between the germline ends. This CDR3 contains 17 residues. Looked up from germline, CDR1 is LNHNV and CDR2 is YYDKDF (reference sequence). CDR3 in amino acids: CATRDLGWPGRNTEAFF. CDR3 DNA sequence: TGTGCCACCAGAGATCTTGGGTGGCCAGGGCGGAACACTGAAGCTTTCTTT.

The chain couples TRBV20-1 to TRBJ2-1; weak D call: TRBD2 (5 bases). CDR1 DFQATT and CDR2 SNEGSKA come from the germline V gene (reference sequence). The CDR3 runs 11 residues. The CDR3 nucleotides are TGCAAGGCGGGCCCCTACAATGAGCAGTTCTTC. This codes for CKAGPYNEQFF.

This clone was recorded a few times. The rearrangement uses TRBV2 and TRBJ2-1, with D hard to call. Germline CDR1 and CDR2: SNHLY and FYNNEI. With 5 bases removed from V and 5 bases from J, the gap between germline ends came to 7 bases. The CDR3 runs 12 residues. The CDR3 here is CASSPPHNEQFF. CDR3 DNA: TGTGCCAGCAGTCCGCCCCACAATGAGCAGTTCTTC.

This chain links TRBV6-1 with TRBJ1-1; D may be TRBD1 (5 bases). From germline, CDR1 is MNHNS and CDR2 SASEGT. The V end was cut by 7 bases, the J end by 7 bases, with 13 bases between. There are 12 residues in the CDR3. Written as DNA, the CDR3 is TGTGCCAGCATGAAGGGGACGGGTGAAGCTTTCTTT. This sequence encodes CASMKGTGEAFF.

This chain connects TRBV4-1 to TRBJ2-7; TRBD2 agrees at 9 bases. The junction had 20 bases not matched to a gene; V was cut back by 6 bases and J by 2 bases. The germline V gene has CDR1 MGHRA and CDR2 YSYEKL. CDR3 size: 19 residues. This CDR3 is CASRLVGPGGAGGTYEQYF. The CDR3 DNA reads TGCGCCAGCAGACTCGTGGGGCCAGGAGGAGCGGGAGGTACCTACGAGCAGTACTTC.

The rearrangement links TRBV19 to TRBJ1-4, with D possibly matching TRBD1 (6 bases). The CDR3 totals 15 residues. The germline V and J ends were trimmed by 3 bases and 3 bases, with 11 bases remaining between them. Germline CDR1 LNHDA, CDR2 SQIVND (reference sequence). CDR3: CASSMMGAPNEKLFF. The CDR3 DNA follows: TGTGCCAGTAGTATGATGGGGGCGCCTAATGAAAAACTGTTTTTT.

The chain combines TRBV28 with TRBJ1-1, with TRBD1 as a possible D gene (6 bases). This CDR3 region has 15 residues. Trimming removed 5 bases from V and 1 base from J, with 14 bases in between. Per the germline V gene, CDR1 is MDHEN and CDR2 is SYDVKM. CDR3 loop: CASSPLGAPNTEAFF. The CDR3 DNA is TGTGCCAGCAGTCCCCTGGGGGCTCCGAACACTGAAGCTTTCTTT. The full variable domain, rest sourced from reference TRBV28 and TRBJ1-1, is DVKVTQSSRYLVKRTGEKVFLECVQDMDHENMFWYRQDPGLGLRLIYFSYDVKMKEKGDIPEGYSVSREKKERFSLILESASTNQTSMYLCASSPLGAPNTEAFFGQGTRLTVV.

The chain employs TRBV19 and TRBJ1-2; D unresolved. Trimming shortened V by 1 base and J by 4 bases, and 10 bases separated the two germline ends. CDR1 and CDR2 (germline): LNHDA, SQIVND (reference sequence). This CDR3 spans 14 amino acids. This CDR3 reads CASSIASPGYGYTF. The CDR3 coding sequence is TGTGCCAGTAGTATAGCTTCACCCGGCTATGGCTACACCTTC.

V is TRBV18 and J is TRBJ1-2; D is unclear. Germline CDR1 and CDR2: KGHSH and LQKENI. Trimming removed 6 bases at V and 2 bases at J, with 10 bases between. This CDR3 contains 13 residues. The CDR3 protein is CASSPDVNYGYTF. As DNA, the CDR3 is TGTGCCAGCTCCCCGGACGTCAACTATGGCTACACCTTC.

The V and J genes are TRBV28 and TRBJ2-6; TRBD1 is a possible D gene (6 bases). V lost 7 bases and J 4 bases, leaving 20 bases between the germline ends. Germline V gives CDR1 MDHEN, CDR2 SYDVKM. This CDR3 has 17 residues. CDR3 protein: CASTARRTGTGANVLTF. The CDR3, as DNA: TGTGCCAGCACCGCACGACGAACAGGGACAGGGGCCAACGTCCTGACTTTC. The variable domain in full, with the rest retrieved from reference TRBV28 and TRBJ2-6, is DVKVTQSSRYLVKRTGEKVFLECVQDMDHENMFWYRQDPGLGLRLIYFSYDVKMKEKGDIPEGYSVSREKKERFSLILESASTNQTSMYLCASTARRTGTGANVLTFGAGSRLTVL.

This clone was observed a few times. The V gene is TRBV7-2, the J gene TRBJ1-1; D is perhaps TRBD1 (5 bases). Germline V gene data show CDR1 as SGHTA and CDR2 as FQGNSA. Trimming shortened V by 6 bases and J by 8 bases, and 16 bases separated the two germline ends. The CDR3 is 13 amino acids. DNA for the CDR3: TGTGCCAGCAGTGCTACAGGCCCGCAAGAAGCTTTCTTT. Its protein product is CASSATGPQEAFF.

The chain joins TRBV28 to TRBJ1-4, with 7 bases lining up with TRBD1. The CDR3 totals 14 residues. V dropped 6 bases and J dropped 8; count of bases not matched to a gene: 9. Per the germline V gene, CDR1 is MDHEN and CDR2 is SYDVKM. This CDR3 reads CASSSGGTGEKLFF. Written as DNA, the CDR3 is TGTGCCAGCAGCTCAGGGGGAACTGGGGAAAAACTGTTTTTT.

This clone was seen a handful of times. The chain links TRBV7-3 to TRBJ2-1; tentative D call: TRBD1 (6 bases). V dropped 5 bases and J dropped 12 bases, with 20 bases sitting between them. Germline assignment: CDR1 SGHTA and CDR2 FQGTGA. This CDR3 spans 14 amino acids. CDR3 region: CASSTGQANEGQFF. The CDR3 DNA reads as TGTGCCAGCAGCACGGGACAAGCCAATGAAGGGCAGTTCTTC.

This chain joins TRBV6-6 and TRBJ1-2; the D is unclear. The V gene's germline CDR1 is MNHNY and CDR2 SVGAGI (reference sequence). The CDR3 consists of 13 residues. Trimming stripped 5 bases from V and 8 bases from J, with 15 bases between. As DNA, the CDR3 is TGTGCCAGCAGTGGGAGTGAGCACAGAGGCTACACCTTC. This encodes CASSGSEHRGYTF.

The CDR3 bases are TGTGCCAGCTCACCTTTCCGACAAAACCCCCTTGGCAATCAGCCCCAGCATTTT. Its translation: CASSPFRQNPLGNQPQHF. The chain is built from TRBV18 and TRBJ1-5; D is ambiguous. Germline V CDR1 and CDR2: KGHSH, LQKENI. Deletions cut 3 bases from V and 2 bases from J, with 20 bases between. The CDR3 is 18 amino acids.

This clone was picked up a small number of times. This rearrangement joins TRBV19 to TRBJ1-2; unclear D gene. V lost 5 bases, J lost 6 bases, and 16 bases lay in between. The length of the CDR3 is 14 residues. CDR1 and CDR2 from the germline V gene are LNHDA and SQIVND (reference sequence). The CDR3 DNA sequence: TGTGCCAGTAGTTCCTGGGTAGTAACGGATGGCTACACCTTC. Amino acids: CASSSWVVTDGYTF.

This clone was seen a single time. The junction shows a germline mismatch at one end, possibly a read error. The V call is TRBV5-1, the J call TRBJ2-3; TRBD2 matches 8 bases. The CDR3 is 15 residues long. Germline V CDR1 and CDR2: SGHRS, YFSETQ. Here the CDR3 reads CASSPWAGGTDTQYF. The CDR3 coding sequence is TGCGCCAGCAGCCCCTGGGCGGGGGGCACCGATACGCAGTATTTT.

There are a few counts of this clone. This sample includes further DNA sequences coding for the same CDR3. The genes are TRBV7-8 and TRBJ1-1; D gene ambiguous. The CDR3 consists of 13 residues. Per the germline V gene, CDR1 is SGHVS and CDR2 is FQNEAQ. Trimming took off 0 bases at V and 1 base at J, with 3 bases between the two ends. The CDR3 here is CASSLAGNTEAFF. The CDR3 coding sequence is TGTGCCAGCAGCTTAGCAGGGAACACTGAAGCTTTCTTT. The full variable domain, in which reference TRBV7-8 and TRBJ1-1 provide the parts outside the CDR3, is GAGVSQSPRYKVAKRGQDVALRCDPISGHVSLFWYQQALGQGPEFLTYFQNEAQLDKSGLPSDRFFAERPEGSVSTLKIQRTQQEDSAVYLCASSLAGNTEAFFGQGTRLTVV.

The chain has TRBV4-2 and TRBJ1-2, with 8 bases identical to TRBD1. The CDR3 is made up of 17 amino acids. V trimming: 0 bases; J trimming: 8 bases; junction bases outside the gene matches: 14. Per the germline V gene, CDR1 is LGHNA and CDR2 is YNFKEQ. The CDR3 spells CASSQEAGGSLVKGYTF. The CDR3 nucleotides read TGTGCCAGCAGCCAAGAGGCAGGGGGCAGTTTGGTGAAAGGCTACACCTTC.

This clone was seen a few times. A read error may account for a junction end that differs from germline. V and J are TRBV6-4 and TRBJ1-1; no definite D call. This CDR3 is built from 16 residues. Germline CDR1 is MRHNA and CDR2 is SNTAGT. The chain's CDR3 is CASSHSLTRGVTEAFF. DNA of the CDR3: TGTGCCAGCAGTCACTCCCTGACTCGTGGAGTCACTGAAGCTTTCTTT.

This clone was picked up a small number of times. This chain joins TRBV2 and TRBJ1-6; D remains unclear. The CDR3 length is 14 residues. V shed 3 bases and J shed 8 bases, with 11 bases lying between them. The germline gives CDR1 SNHLY, CDR2 FYNNEI. The chain's CDR3 is CASSDDGPYSPLHF. Written as DNA, the CDR3 is TGTGCCAGCAGTGATGATGGACCGTATTCACCCCTCCACTTT.

The chain has TRBV5-6 and TRBJ2-7; D unresolved. CDR1 is SGHDT, CDR2 YYEEEE, per germline. V was shortened by 1 base and J by 7 bases, with 12 bases between the two germline ends. The CDR3 has 13 residues. The CDR3 loop reads CASSLWVAYEQYF. For the CDR3, the DNA is TGTGCCAGCAGCTTGTGGGTCGCATATGAGCAGTACTTC. Combining the CDR3 with reference TRBV5-6 and TRBJ2-7 gives the whole variable domain DAGVTQSPTHLIKTRGQQVTLRCSPKSGHDTVSWYQQALGQGPQFIFQYYEEEERQRGNFPDRFSGHQFPNYSSELNVNALLLGDSALYLCASSLWVAYEQYFGPGTRLTVT.

This sequence joins TRBV19 and TRBJ1-5; TRBD1 matches 8 bases. Trimming cost V 8 bases and J 3 bases; bases outside gene matches: 6. The CDR3 has 14 residues. CDR1 LNHDA and CDR2 SQIVND come from the germline V gene (reference sequence). In DNA, the CDR3 is TGTGCCAGTGACAGGGGAGCCAACAATCAGCCCCAGCATTTT. Amino acids: CASDRGANNQPQHF.